The entry below describes one T cell receptor beta chain. Its antigen remains unknown. Rearranged V-D-J TRB sequences were amplified with a mixed TRB-A/B primer pool. TCRdb re-called the multiplex PCR reads with MiXCR, one entry per CDR3 protein. Of approximately 2,400 distinct CDR3 sequences detected, around 30% appear once; the ten largest clones hold about 8%. TCR beta rearrangements were amplified from peripheral blood genomic DNA. This entry is derived from a study of T cell repertoires in aging, cancer and after chemotherapy. Turning to the study itself: Patients with glioblastoma brain tumors were sampled before and after temozolomide-based therapy. Points from the study as a whole: Healthy donors lost TCR diversity with age mainly through richness, cancer patients through richness and evenness. The repertoire data cannot show anything about immunological memory following chemotherapy. Compared with age-matched healthy donors, untreated hematological or solid cancer patients showed higher blood TCR clonality.

The V segment lost 1 base and the J segment 5 bases; nucleotides outside the gene matches: 9. CDR1 and CDR2 (germline): SGDLS, YYNGEE. This CDR3 contains 16 residues. Sequenced sample: blood. The source of this sequence is a human donor with a solid tumor. V usage is TRBV9 and J usage is TRBJ2-7, with TRBD2 matching over 10 bases. The CDR3 spells CASSVLAGVSIDEQYF. CDR3 nucleotide sequence: TGTGCCAGCAGCGTACTAGCGGGAGTAAGCATCGACGAGCAGTACTTC.